This T cell receptor beta chain was recovered during a study of T cells expressing NK-cell markers. According to its frequency, this clonotype is medium-sized. CDR1 and CDR2 (germline): MNHEY, SMNVEV (reference sequence). The CDR3 totals 13 residues. With the 5' RACE reads reprocessed, TCRdb shows one record per CDR3 protein and no DNA. This sample contains 1,000 to 1,500 distinct CDR3 sequences. This receptor was taken from a woman aged 18 to 35 in good health. The specimen was blood T cells: a sorted CD56 or NKG2C T cell subset, CD4+ or CD8+ T cells, or bulk PBMC T cells (not recorded which). This chain uses TRBV27 with TRBJ2-7; without DNA, the TCRdb call of TRBD2 cannot be checked. The CDR3: CASSGLAFYEQYF.